This T cell receptor (beta chain) appears in the sequencing data of a study of T cell repertoires in cytomegalovirus infection. About the research overall: Recently identified HLA-C-restricted CMV epitopes and well-studied HLA-B-restricted CMV epitopes were used by the study. Public TCR beta signatures indicated both CMV infection and matching HLA type.

The study, taken as a whole, reports: Cumulative frequency (of public TCR beta family members) identified carriers of CMV plus the relevant HLA. Dominating the ex vivo response were TCR beta clonotypes that were CMV-specific and HLA-C-restricted.

The ends lost 8 bases at V and 6 bases at J; junction bases unmatched: 11. This CDR3 region has 15 residues. TCRdb reanalysed the reads using MiXCR and keeps one entry per CDR3 protein. In the table there are approximately 74,000 distinct CDR3 sequences, approximately 40% of which are singletons. A remark on this clonotype: Antigen unknown.

This TCR came from a human donor in good health (CMV status not recorded). Some clones in this sample may be carry-over from other donors' samples. The chain is built from TRBV12-3 or TRBV12-4 and TRBJ2-1; the match to TRBD2 covers 9 bases. The input for sequencing was CD8+ T cells from cultured PBMCs, taken from culture after CMV antigen stimulation. The CDR3: CASASPSGGFNEQFF. The CDR3 bases are TGTGCCAGCGCATCGCCGAGCGGGGGGTTCAATGAGCAGTTCTTC.